In this sample, the clone carrying this TCR beta chain turned up many times. The antigen is unknown. The V gene end was trimmed by 5 bases and the J gene end by 2 bases; junction bases not matched to a gene: 4. The CDR3 is made up of 14 amino acids. Germline CDR1 and CDR2: DFQATT and SNEGSKA (reference sequence). MiXCR, applied by TCRdb to the 5' RACE reads, yields one record per CDR3 protein. The data show tens of thousands of distinct CDR3 sequences, approximately 13% seen once. The record originates from a study of neurological immune-mediated disorders. Study conclusions and caveats: Across subjects, expanded clones had no CDR3 amino acid sequences in common, pointing to private repertoires in all groups.

The chain carries TRBV20-1 and TRBJ1-2, with 11 bases aligning to TRBD1. The specimen sequenced was PBMCs. This clonotype was sampled from a woman aged 60-70 years with HTLV-1-associated myelopathy (HAM/TSP). Here the CDR3 reads CSAWDRGSNYGYTF. The DNA of the CDR3 is TGCAGTGCTTGGGACAGGGGGTCCAACTATGGCTACACCTTC.